Each of the 7 T cell receptor beta chains below was sequenced from the same sample in a study of metastatic and nonmetastatic thyroid tumors. TCRdb re-clonotyped the PCR reads via MiXCR. The top ten hold approximately 7% of the sample, which has tens of thousands of clones, over 15% seen once. All patients reached thyroid surgery having received no treatment beforehand. Sequencing used blood. The receptor set was obtained from a female donor with papillary thyroid cancer or a benign thyroid nodule (not recorded which). Some clones in this sample may be carry-over from other donors' samples.

The chain employs TRBV6-2 or TRBV6-3 and TRBJ2-7; 8 bases align to TRBD1. CDR3 length: 12 amino acids. Germline CDR1 and CDR2: MNHEY and SVGEGT. Trimming took 4 bases from V and 4 from J; bases not matched to a gene: 0. The CDR3 DNA reads as TGTGCCAGCAGTTGGACAGGGTACGAGCAGTACTTC. It translates to CASSWTGYEQYF.

This clone was seen ten or more times. The chain links TRBV10-3 to TRBJ1-3; D remains ambiguous. This CDR3 comprises 12 residues. Trimming took off 5 bases at V and 3 bases at J, with 5 bases between the two ends. The germline gives CDR1 ENHRY, CDR2 SYGVKD. This chain's CDR3 is CAISPSGNTIYF. DNA of the CDR3: TGTGCCATCAGTCCGAGTGGAAACACCATATATTTT.

Ten or more counts support this clone. The rearrangement joins TRBV4-1 to TRBJ1-1; no firm D call. Per germline, CDR1 MGHRA and CDR2 YSYEKL. The CDR3 consists of 11 residues. V was clipped by 4 bases and J by 1 base, with 1 base between them. The CDR3: CASSRNTEAFF. The CDR3 DNA follows: TGCGCCAGCAGCCGGAACACTGAAGCTTTCTTT.

At least ten counts were recorded for this clone. The rearrangement links TRBV4-2 to TRBJ2-7; 15 bases align to TRBD2. With V trimmed by 4 bases and J by 7 bases, 5 bases remained unmatched. CDR3 size: 15 residues. The V gene's germline CDR1 is LGHNA and CDR2 YNFKEQ. DNA of the CDR3: TGTGCCAGCAGCCTCGGACTAGCGGGAGGGGGAGAGCAGTACTTC. It translates to CASSLGLAGGGEQYF.

The chain is built from TRBV10-3 and TRBJ2-7, with D tentatively TRBD2 (6 bases). Trimming removed 4 bases from V and 6 bases from J, with 13 bases in between. Germline CDR1 is ENHRY and CDR2 is SYGVKD. CDR3 length: 13 residues. The CDR3 loop is CAISVLARIEQYF. In DNA, the CDR3 is TGTGCCATCAGTGTCCTAGCGCGAATCGAGCAGTACTTC.

The gene calls are TRBV27 and TRBJ1-5; TRBD1 matches 10 bases. Germline trimming cut 6 bases from V and 5 bases from J; bases unmatched to any gene: 7. The germline gives CDR1 MNHEY, CDR2 SMNVEV (reference sequence). CDR3 size: 15 residues. CDR3 nucleotides: TGTGCCAGCAGCAGGGGACAGGGGTACGATCAGCCCCAGCATTTT. This translates into CASSRGQGYDQPQHF.

This clone was counted many times. This chain links TRBV20-1 with TRBJ2-1; D might be TRBD2 (5 bases). The CDR3 extends over 16 amino acids. Trimming shortened V by 3 bases and J by 9 bases, and 24 bases separated the two germline ends. CDR1 DFQATT and CDR2 SNEGSKA come from the germline V gene (reference sequence). The CDR3 DNA sequence: TGCAGTGCTAGCCCCGGCATCCCGGCCGTGGCGGGTGAGCAGTTCTTC. Its translation: CSASPGIPAVAGEQFF.